The source of this T cell receptor beta chain is a study of T cell responses to AZD1222 COVID-19 vaccine. Study results and limitations: Spike was spanned by vaccine-associated CD4 TCRs, with dominance at 160-218 and 743-854. Every sample of the repertoires postdated the peak T cell response. The breadth and depth of Spike-specific TCRs increased once two AZD1222 doses had been given.

Germline V gene lookup returns CDR1 SGHDN and CDR2 FVKESK. Trimming at V came to 5 bases and at J to 1 base, leaving 7 bases not matched to a gene. This CDR3 is built from 15 residues. This clone was picked up a small number of times. Its antigen is unknown. Profiled with immunoSEQ multiplex PCR; TCRdb holds only in-frame clones, not every one. This repertoire shows 120,000 or so clones, 90% found once; its top ten account for approximately 4.5%. The TCR sequence derives from an adult in good health. The sequencing used peripheral blood, collected on day 0 of MenACWY control vaccination. The chain couples TRBV14 to TRBJ1-2; 7 bases line up with TRBD1. The CDR3 spells CASSSLGDSNYGYTF. CDR3 nucleotide sequence: TGTGCCAGCAGCTCCTTAGGGGACAGTAACTATGGCTACACCTTC.